This T cell receptor beta chain was sequenced during a study of blood T cell repertoires in COVID-19. Study details: Some COVID-19 samples were acute and others convalescent; all came from the United States, Italy and Spain. T cells, B-cell-depleted T cells, or PBMCs supplied cDNA or gDNA.

The length of the CDR3 is 18 residues. Trimming took 3 bases from V and 1 from J; bases not matched to a gene: 10. CDR1 and CDR2 (germline): KGHSH, LQKENI. As originally analysed: Cell counts per sample came from amplifying reference gene primers. Measured with immunoSEQ multiplex PCR; TCRdb has only the in-frame clones, and not every one. That table supplies the V and J calls and clone size; D and trimming were determined from the DNA. Among under 150,000 clones listed, about 81% were seen once. This sequence originates from a woman of 80 years or more with acute or convalescent COVID-19. The V call is TRBV18, the J call TRBJ2-3; 10 nucleotides agree with TRBD2. Input material: peripheral blood. The CDR3 here is CASSPNVHLAGGTDTQYF. The CDR3 DNA reads TGTGCCAGCTCACCTAACGTGCACCTAGCGGGGGGCACAGATACGCAGTATTTT.